This T cell receptor beta chain is drawn from a study of T cell responses to AZD1222 COVID-19 vaccine. The study's findings and limits: Spike-specific TCR breadth and depth went up after people got two AZD1222 doses. At study baseline, merely five or six AZD1222 recipients were seropositive.

Data came from immunoSEQ multiplex PCR; TCRdb stores just in-frame clones and leaves some out. This sample has fewer than 85,000 clones, with under 90% found just once. As concerns this clone: Its antigen is unknown.

The receptor was derived from an adult who received the AZD1222 COVID-19 vaccine. The sample consisted of peripheral blood, taken 28 days after the second AZD1222 dose.

CDR3 sequence reads: CASSQVGVGQGPITAYEQYF. For the CDR3, the DNA is TGCGCCAGCAGCCAAGTCGGTGTGGGACAGGGGCCTATTACTGCCTACGAGCAGTACTTC. J is TRBJ2-7 and V is TRBV4-3; 10 bases match TRBD1. With 1 base clipped from V and 2 bases from J, the junction kept 17 bases outside the gene matches. The germline CDR1 and CDR2 sequences are LGHNA and YSLEER. The CDR3 has 20 residues.